This TCR beta chain was sequenced in a study of T cell responses to AZD1222 COVID-19 vaccine. In the study overall: Researchers grouped second doses given at about 4 or about 12 weeks into one pool. Study-wide results and caveats: Donors were largely white British and mainly female; clonal diversity was possibly underestimated. Dominant CD4 TCR responses targeted spike regions 160-218 and 743-854.

The repertoire was sequenced with immunoSEQ multiplex PCR; TCRdb's copy has only in-frame clones and lacks some. The sample yields 150,000 to 200,000 clones, around 92% seen once. Trimming left V 6 bases short and J 7 bases short, with 13 bases between. CDR1 is MNHEY and CDR2 is SVGAGI in the germline V gene. CDR3 length: 12 amino acids. Comments on this clone: As yet, its antigen is unknown.

The material sequenced was peripheral blood, taken on day 0 of AZD1222 vaccination. This chain uses TRBV6-5 with TRBJ2-7; perhaps TRBD1 as D (6 bases). The TCR originated in an adult in good health. CDR3 protein: CASSRTGWEQYF. CDR3 nucleotides: TGTGCCAGCAGCCGTACAGGGTGGGAGCAGTACTTC.